Listed here are 19 T cell receptor beta chains from one sample, sequenced in a study of blood T cell repertoires in COVID-19. Repertoires were generated with immunoSEQ multiplex PCR, while TCRdb's copy carries only in-frame clones and drops some. Seen here are about 220,000 clones, approximately 80% observed once, and the top ten hold 3% to 4%. The sample taken for sequencing was PBMCs or T cells enriched from blood (not recorded which). The receptors here all came from a woman aged 55-75 years who had recovered from COVID-19.

The chain employs TRBV10-3 and TRBJ2-2; 11 bases align to TRBD2. Germline CDR1 is ENHRY and CDR2 is SYGVKD. The CDR3 runs 16 residues. The J segment lost 1 base and the V segment lost 11 bases, leaving 9 bases of the junction unmatched. The CDR3 DNA reads as TGTGCCGCCCACAGAGGGACTAGCGGGAACACCGGGGAGCTGTTTTTT. It specifies CAAHRGTSGNTGELFF.

CDR3 amino acids: CASSLFAGGDGYTF. The CDR3 bases are TGCGCCAGCAGCCTCTTTGCGGGTGGTGATGGCTACACCTTC. J is TRBJ1-2 and V is TRBV5-1; D unclear. The CDR3 covers 14 residues. V lost 4 bases and J lost 6, with 16 bases in between. Germline assignment: CDR1 SGHRS and CDR2 YFSETQ.

The rearrangement links TRBV19 to TRBJ1-2; D is uncertain. The V and J ends lost 3 bases and 1 base respectively, with 12 bases between them. Germline CDR1 is LNHDA and CDR2 is SQIVND (reference sequence). The CDR3 runs 15 residues. The CDR3 here is CASSMGGQYNYGYTF. DNA of the CDR3: TGTGCCAGTAGTATGGGAGGCCAGTATAACTATGGCTACACCTTC.

The genes are TRBV7-3 and TRBJ2-2; D remains ambiguous. V was pared by 4 bases and J by 4 bases, with 7 bases between. There are 13 residues in the CDR3. The germline V gene has CDR1 SGHTA and CDR2 FQGTGA. The CDR3 DNA follows: TGTGCCAGCAGCTCCTCGGGCACCGGGGAGCTGTTTTTT. As protein: CASSSSGTGELFF.

This chain uses TRBV6-5 with TRBJ2-7, with a tentative D call TRBD1 (6 bases). In germline, CDR1 is MNHEY, CDR2 SVGAGI. This CDR3 comprises 14 residues. V was trimmed by 0 bases and J by 3 bases, leaving 9 bases between them. The DNA of the CDR3 is TGTGCCAGCAGTTACTCACAGGGTGTCTACGAGCAGTACTTC. Protein sequence: CASSYSQGVYEQYF.

The chain employs TRBV6-5 and TRBJ2-7, with 12 bases fitting TRBD1. Germline CDR1 reads MNHEY; CDR2 reads SVGAGI. The V segment lost 9 bases and the J segment 5 bases; nucleotides outside the gene matches: 8. The CDR3 extends over 14 amino acids. The CDR3 bases are TGTGCCAGGAGGGAGGGACAGGGGGCCCACGAGCAGTACTTC. Encoded protein: CARREGQGAHEQYF.

The chain recombines TRBV4-1 with TRBJ1-2; 9 nucleotides line up with TRBD1. Germline assignment: CDR1 MGHRA and CDR2 YSYEKL. CDR3 length equals 16 residues. V lost 2 bases, J lost 3 bases, and 7 bases stayed unmatched. Written as DNA, the CDR3 is TGCGCCAGCAGCCAACCACGGGACAGGGTGGACTATGGCTACACCTTC. Translated: CASSQPRDRVDYGYTF.

DNA of the CDR3: TGTGCCAGCAGCCACGGGACAGGGTCGGTTACTGAAGCTTTCTTT. Translated, it gives CASSHGTGSVTEAFF. This chain links TRBV5-4 with TRBJ1-1, with 9 bases identical to TRBD1. With V trimmed by 4 bases and J by 5 bases, 9 bases remained unmatched. Germline V gives CDR1 SGHNT, CDR2 YYREEE (reference sequence). The CDR3 has 15 amino acids. The full variable domain, rest sourced from reference TRBV5-4 and TRBJ1-1, is ETGVTQSPTHLIKTRGQQVTLRCSSQSGHNTVSWYQQALGQGPQFIFQYYREEENGRGNFPPRFSGLQFPNYSSELNVNALELDDSALYLCASSHGTGSVTEAFFGQGTRLTVV.

This clone has only a few counts. The chain combines TRBV6-2 or TRBV6-3 with TRBJ1-5; 10 bases line up with TRBD1. The CDR3 totals 14 residues. The V gene's germline CDR1 is MNHEY and CDR2 SVGEGT. After removal of 5 bases from V and 7 bases from J, the junction contained 5 bases not matched to a gene. In nucleotides, the CDR3 is TGTGCCAGCAGTCGCGGGACAGGGGAACAGCCCCAGCATTTT. Its translation is CASSRGTGEQPQHF.

The chain combines TRBV15 with TRBJ2-7; TRBD2 agrees at 9 bases. The trim removed 3 bases at V and 2 bases at J, leaving 8 bases unmatched. The germline V gene encodes CDR1 LNHNV and CDR2 YYDKDF (reference sequence). The CDR3 length is 16 residues. The CDR3 DNA is TGTGCCACCAGCAGTGCCCTGACTAGCGGCCCCTACGAGCAGTACTTC. Protein: CATSSALTSGPYEQYF. The full variable domain, rest sourced from reference TRBV15 and TRBJ2-7, is DAMVIQNPRYQVTQFGKPVTLSCSQTLNHNVMYWYQQKSSQAPKLLFHYYDKDFNNEADTPDNFQSRRPNTSFCFLDIRSPGLGDTAMYLCATSSALTSGPYEQYFGPGTRLTVT.

The gene calls are TRBV29-1 and TRBJ1-4; tentative D call: TRBD1 (6 bases). Trimming left V 4 bases short and J 3 bases short, with 12 bases between. Germline lookup yields CDR1 SQVTM and CDR2 ANQGSEA. The CDR3 consists of 14 residues. This chain's CDR3 is CSVARTVANEKLFF. CDR3 in DNA: TGCAGCGTTGCCCGGACAGTCGCTAATGAAAAACTGTTTTTT.

This clone was seen a handful of times. The same CDR3 also results from other DNA sequences found in this sample. The chain uses TRBV9 and TRBJ2-5; TRBD2 agrees at 16 bases. The CDR3 contains 18 residues. From germline, CDR1 is SGDLS and CDR2 YYNGEE. J gave up 2 bases and V 2 bases, and 6 bases lay outside the gene matches. The CDR3 here is CASSVGTSGGAGQETQYF. The CDR3 region has the DNA TGTGCCAGCAGCGTCGGGACTAGCGGGGGGGCCGGGCAAGAGACCCAGTACTTC.

The V call is TRBV6-4, the J call TRBJ1-1, with unresolved D. V lost 0 bases and J 1 base, leaving 6 bases between the germline ends. Germline lookup yields CDR1 MRHNA and CDR2 SNTAGT. CDR3 length: 14 residues. CDR3 sequence (DNA): TGTGCCAGCAGTGACTCCGGTGAGAACACTGAAGCTTTCTTT. Translation gives CASSDSGENTEAFF.

The genes are TRBV4-3 and TRBJ1-2; D possibly corresponds to TRBD1 (6 bases). Looked up from germline, CDR1 is LGHNA and CDR2 is YSLEER. Trimming shortened V by 1 base and J by 0 bases, and 9 bases separated the two germline ends. This CDR3 comprises 15 residues. In DNA, the CDR3 is TGCGCCAGCAGCCAAGTCCAGGGGCCTAACTATGGCTACACCTTC. It is translated as CASSQVQGPNYGYTF.

In its sample, this clone was seen a few times. The chain joins TRBV7-9 to TRBJ1-5; no clear D. The germline CDR1 and CDR2 sequences are SEHNR and FQNEAQ (reference sequence). Deletions cut 0 bases from V and 7 bases from J, with 4 bases between. This CDR3 has 12 amino acids. CDR3 sequence reads: CASSLAEQPQHF. In DNA, the CDR3 is TGTGCCAGCAGCTTAGCAGAGCAGCCCCAGCATTTT.

The chain combines TRBV7-2 with TRBJ1-1, with a possible D match to TRBD1 (5 bases). Germline values: CDR1 SGHTA, CDR2 FQGNSA. This CDR3 contains 15 residues. V was shortened by 2 bases and J by 1 base, with 11 bases between the two germline ends. In DNA form, the CDR3 reads TGTGCCAGCAGCTTATGGGAAGGACAGAACACTGAAGCTTTCTTT. Translation: CASSLWEGQNTEAFF.

The chain employs TRBV2 and TRBJ1-3; D uncertain. The CDR3 length is 12 residues. Trimming took off 6 bases at V and 7 bases at J, with 10 bases between the two ends. Germline V gives CDR1 SNHLY, CDR2 FYNNEI. This chain's CDR3 is CASSSLSNTIYF. The CDR3 nucleotides are TGTGCCAGCAGCTCCCTTTCCAACACCATATATTTT. The complete variable domain, with remaining parts taken from reference TRBV2 and TRBJ1-3, reads EPEVTQTPSHQVTQMGQEVILRCVPISNHLYFYWYRQILGQKVEFLVSFYNNEISEKSEIFDDQFSVERPDGSNFTLKIRSTKLEDSAMYFCASSSLSNTIYFGEGSWLTVV.

This chain joins TRBV18 and TRBJ1-1; TRBD1 matches at 8 bases. J lost 11 bases, V lost 3 bases, and 5 bases had no gene match. This CDR3 has 12 residues. Germline CDR1 is KGHSH and CDR2 is LQKENI. The CDR3 protein is CASSPSDREAFF. For the CDR3, the DNA is TGTGCCAGCTCACCTTCGGACAGGGAGGCTTTCTTT.

This chain joins TRBV7-8 and TRBJ1-1; D is perhaps TRBD1 (5 bases). The V gene lost 0 bases and the J gene lost 3 bases, with 8 bases spanning the gap. The CDR3 loop spans 14 amino acids. Germline-derived CDR1 and CDR2 are SGHVS and FQNEAQ. The chain's CDR3 is CASSLAQGYTEAFF. The CDR3 bases are TGTGCCAGCAGCTTAGCGCAGGGCTACACTGAAGCTTTCTTT.